A single sample gave rise to the 23 T cell receptor beta chains below, sequenced in a study of T-cell reconstitution after alpha-beta-depleted transplantation in children. TCRbeta library construction was performed incorporating unique molecular identifiers. MiXCR, run by TCRdb on the PCR reads, gives a single entry per CDR3 protein. Of approximately 270,000 distinct CDR3 sequences in the sample, 9.5% to 10% were seen once. Sequenced material: PBMCs from the stem cell graft donor, taken from the stem cell graft. Receptors originate from a human donor who donated a stem cell graft to a child with SCID.

The chain couples TRBV24-1 to TRBJ2-1; 8 positions agree with TRBD1. Losses at the gene ends were 3 bases for V and 3 bases for J; bases not matched to a gene: 6. From germline, CDR1 is KGHDR and CDR2 SFDVKD. This CDR3 has 16 residues. The CDR3, as DNA: TGTGCCACCAGTGATACGACAGGGGTCAACTACAATGAGCAGTTCTTC. Translation: CATSDTTGVNYNEQFF.

This clonotype was observed many times. J is TRBJ1-6 and V is TRBV7-3; 8 nucleotides match TRBD1. With 4 bases clipped from V and 6 bases from J, the junction kept 2 bases outside the gene matches. Per germline, CDR1 SGHTA and CDR2 FQGTGA. The CDR3 covers 14 residues. The CDR3 DNA reads TGTGCCAGCAGCTCGGGACAGGCTAATTCACCCCTCCACTTT. As protein: CASSSGQANSPLHF.

The chain employs TRBV10-3 and TRBJ2-1; 10 nucleotides agree with TRBD2. CDR1 ENHRY and CDR2 SYGVKD come from the germline V gene. V lost 3 bases, J lost 5 bases, and 1 base stayed unmatched. The CDR3 has 14 residues. The CDR3 reads CAISDSGGNNEQFF. Here the CDR3 DNA reads TGTGCCATCAGTGATAGCGGGGGGAACAATGAGCAGTTCTTC.

V gene TRBV5-1 combines with J gene TRBJ1-4; a possible D gene is TRBD1 (5 bases). Trimming stripped 7 bases from V and 7 bases from J, with 17 bases between. Per the germline V gene, CDR1 is SGHRS and CDR2 is YFSETQ. The CDR3 runs to 14 residues. In DNA, the CDR3 is TGCGCCAGCCGTACCGGGACCCTGAGTGAAAAACTGTTTTTT. Translated, it gives CASRTGTLSEKLFF. Supplemented by reference TRBV5-1 and TRBJ1-4, the full variable domain reads KAGVTQTPRYLIKTRGQQVTLSCSPISGHRSVSWYQQTPGQGLQFLFEYFSETQRNKGNFPGRFSGRQFSNSRSEMNVSTLELGDSALYLCASRTGTLSEKLFFGSGTQLSVL.

This sequence joins TRBV7-6 and TRBJ2-3; D gene ambiguous. Germline assignment: CDR1 SGHVS and CDR2 FNYEAQ. The CDR3 extends over 14 amino acids. V was trimmed by 5 bases and J by 2 bases, leaving 11 bases between them. CDR3 in DNA: TGTGCCAGCAGCCCCCTACTCCACACAGATACGCAGTATTTT. Protein sequence: CASSPLLHTDTQYF.

V gene TRBV20-1 combines with J gene TRBJ2-7; TRBD1 matches 11 bases. Germline loops: CDR1 DFQATT, CDR2 SNEGSKA (reference sequence). This CDR3 is 18 amino acids long. J was trimmed by 3 bases and V by 4 bases; bases with no gene match: 17. This CDR3 is CSANGQGAGEALVYEQYF. CDR3 bases: TGCAGTGCTAACGGACAGGGGGCCGGGGAGGCCTTAGTCTACGAGCAGTACTTC.

This clonotype was observed many times. This chain joins TRBV12-3 or TRBV12-4 and TRBJ2-2; D gene ambiguous. Trimming shortened V by 6 bases and J by 1 base, and 9 bases separated the two germline ends. This CDR3 is 14 amino acids long. This CDR3 reads CASREAENTGELFF. The DNA of the CDR3 is TGTGCCAGCAGAGAGGCAGAGAACACCGGGGAGCTGTTTTTT.

This rearrangement joins TRBV29-1 to TRBJ2-7; 7 bases are a match to TRBD2. After removal of 4 bases from V and 2 bases from J, the junction contained 2 bases not matched to a gene. CDR1 is SQVTM and CDR2 is ANQGSEA in the germline V gene. The CDR3 loop spans 12 amino acids. This chain's CDR3 is CSVVAGAYEQYF. The CDR3 DNA reads TGCAGCGTTGTGGCGGGGGCCTACGAGCAGTACTTC.

The chain uses TRBV7-8 and TRBJ2-2, with 7 nucleotides matching TRBD1. Per germline, CDR1 SGHVS and CDR2 FQNEAQ. V shed 2 bases and J 3 bases; nucleotides not matched to a gene: 12. This CDR3 comprises 18 residues. The CDR3 DNA is TGTGCCAGCAGCTTACTCCCTGGGCAGGGGGTAGACACCGGGGAGCTGTTTTTT. Translating it yields CASSLLPGQGVDTGELFF.

This clonotype came up a few times. This chain joins TRBV18 and TRBJ2-5; no reliable D call. Germline V gene data show CDR1 as KGHSH and CDR2 as LQKENI. The CDR3 contains 12 residues. V was cut by 3 bases and J by 7 bases, with 9 bases left in between. CDR3 amino acids: CASSPTGPTQYF. The CDR3 nucleotides read TGTGCCAGCTCACCTACGGGCCCGACCCAGTACTTC.

This sequence joins TRBV12-3 or TRBV12-4 and TRBJ1-6, with D tentatively TRBD1 (6 bases). The CDR3 runs 14 residues. Trimming shortened V by 3 bases and J by 7 bases, and 10 bases separated the two germline ends. The DNA for the CDR3 is TGTGCCAGCAGTTTCCAGGGGCGGAATTCACCCCTCCACTTT. Translation: CASSFQGRNSPLHF.

This clonotype has more than one count but fewer than ten. The chain joins TRBV15 to TRBJ2-5, with TRBD1 matching over 8 bases. V lost 0 bases and J lost 1; bases outside the gene matches: 1. Germline lookup yields CDR1 LNHNV and CDR2 YYDKDF (reference sequence). This CDR3 region has 15 residues. CDR3 in amino acids: CATSRDRGPQETQYF. For the CDR3, the DNA is TGTGCCACCAGCAGAGACAGGGGGCCCCAAGAGACCCAGTACTTC.

This rearrangement joins TRBV5-6 to TRBJ2-7; tentatively, D is TRBD1 (6 bases). Trimming stripped 4 bases from V and 3 bases from J, with 11 bases between. Germline V gives CDR1 SGHDT, CDR2 YYEEEE. There are 13 residues in the CDR3. The CDR3 DNA reads TGTGCCAGCAGCCAGGGGCTCCTCTACGAGCAGTACTTC. This codes for CASSQGLLYEQYF.

This clonotype was detected only a few times. The genes are TRBV4-1 and TRBJ1-4; 9 bases align to TRBD1. This CDR3 is 15 amino acids long. CDR1 and CDR2 (germline): MGHRA, YSYEKL. After removal of 3 bases from V and 5 bases from J, the junction contained 4 bases not matched to a gene. DNA for the CDR3: TGCGCCAGCAGCCAGAGCGGGACAGGGAATGAAAAACTGTTTTTT. Its translation is CASSQSGTGNEKLFF.

The J gene is TRBJ2-7, the V gene TRBV6-1, with 7 positions matching TRBD1. The V gene end was trimmed by 6 bases and the J gene end by 0 bases; junction bases not matched to a gene: 14. The CDR3 contains 17 residues. CDR1 is MNHNS and CDR2 is SASEGT in the germline V gene. The CDR3 is CASRTGTVPEASYEQYF. The CDR3 DNA follows: TGTGCCAGCAGGACCGGGACAGTCCCTGAAGCCTCCTACGAGCAGTACTTC.

This sequence joins TRBV7-8 and TRBJ2-1, with 8 bases lining up with TRBD2. Germline assignment: CDR1 SGHVS and CDR2 FQNEAQ. J lost 7 bases, V lost 5 bases, and 4 bases had no gene match. This CDR3 is built from 13 residues. The CDR3 sequence: CASSLPGGNEQFF. The DNA for the CDR3 is TGTGCCAGCAGCCTACCGGGGGGGAATGAGCAGTTCTTC.

The V call is TRBV7-6, the J call TRBJ2-2; D gene ambiguous. CDR3 length equals 14 residues. The germline V gene encodes CDR1 SGHVS and CDR2 FNYEAQ. The V and J ends lost 6 bases and 0 bases respectively, with 8 bases between them. CDR3 region: CASRQFANTGELFF. CDR3 DNA sequence: TGTGCCAGCAGACAGTTCGCGAACACCGGGGAGCTGTTTTTT.

This clonotype has only one observation. The V gene is TRBV5-1, the J gene TRBJ2-2; 13 bases map to TRBD2. The trim removed 3 bases at V and 0 bases at J, leaving 2 bases unmatched. In germline, CDR1 is SGHRS, CDR2 YFSETQ. The CDR3 runs 17 residues. Here the CDR3 DNA reads TGCGCCAGCAGCTCGGGACTAGCGGGGACGAACACCGGGGAGCTGTTTTTT. This encodes CASSSGLAGTNTGELFF.

This clonotype has only a few counts. V is TRBV5-1 and J is TRBJ2-3; 7 nucleotides agree with TRBD2. The germline V gene has CDR1 SGHRS and CDR2 YFSETQ. V was clipped by 4 bases and J by 0 bases; unmatched bases: 8. CDR3 length: 16 amino acids. The CDR3 DNA is TGCGCCAGCAGCCTACTCTCGGGGGGAAGCACAGATACGCAGTATTTT. Translation: CASSLLSGGSTDTQYF.

The rearrangement links TRBV5-1 to TRBJ2-7; TRBD2 matches at 7 bases. The CDR3 runs 13 residues. Germline CDR1 reads SGHRS; CDR2 reads YFSETQ. V lost 7 bases, J lost 0 bases, and 4 bases stayed unmatched. CDR3 sequence (DNA): TGCGCCAGCTGGAGCGGGGTCTCCTACGAGCAGTACTTC. This sequence encodes CASWSGVSYEQYF.

Many counts were recorded for this clonotype. The chain has TRBV20-1 and TRBJ1-6, with TRBD1 identical over 9 bases. J gave up 7 bases and V 3 bases, and 7 bases lay outside the gene matches. There are 15 residues in the CDR3. The germline V gene encodes CDR1 DFQATT and CDR2 SNEGSKA (reference sequence). The CDR3 is CSASRSGTGNSPLHF. The DNA for the CDR3 is TGCAGTGCTAGTAGGTCCGGGACAGGGAATTCACCCCTCCACTTT.

This clonotype was found a few times. The chain joins TRBV7-2 to TRBJ1-1; the match to TRBD1 covers 7 bases. The CDR3 runs to 15 residues. From germline, CDR1 is SGHTA and CDR2 FQGNSA. V lost 5 bases, J lost 0 bases, and 6 bases stayed unmatched. In nucleotides, the CDR3 is TGTGCCAGCAGCCCTGAACAGGGGATGAACACTGAAGCTTTCTTT. Its translation: CASSPEQGMNTEAFF.

The table lists this clonotype with a few counts. The chain carries TRBV5-1 and TRBJ2-3; unclear D gene. The CDR3 consists of 16 residues. Germline V CDR1 and CDR2: SGHRS, YFSETQ. V gave up 0 bases and J gave up 0 bases, with 11 bases separating them. In DNA, the CDR3 is TGCGCCAGCAGCTTGGCCGTTCGAGGCAGCACAGATACGCAGTATTTT. Its translation is CASSLAVRGSTDTQYF.